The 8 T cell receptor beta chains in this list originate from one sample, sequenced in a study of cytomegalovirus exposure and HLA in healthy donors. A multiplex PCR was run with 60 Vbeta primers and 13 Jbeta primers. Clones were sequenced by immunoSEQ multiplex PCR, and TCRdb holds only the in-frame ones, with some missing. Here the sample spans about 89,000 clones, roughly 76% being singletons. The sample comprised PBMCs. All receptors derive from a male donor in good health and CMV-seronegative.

The CDR3 loop reads CASSPGHDFRATGELFF. Written as DNA, the CDR3 is TGTGCCAGCTCACCCGGACACGACTTTAGGGCCACCGGGGAGCTGTTTTTT. This chain joins TRBV18 and TRBJ2-2, with D maybe TRBD1 (5 bases). V dropped 3 bases and J dropped 4 bases, with 18 bases sitting between them. From germline, CDR1 is KGHSH and CDR2 LQKENI. The length of the CDR3 is 17 residues.

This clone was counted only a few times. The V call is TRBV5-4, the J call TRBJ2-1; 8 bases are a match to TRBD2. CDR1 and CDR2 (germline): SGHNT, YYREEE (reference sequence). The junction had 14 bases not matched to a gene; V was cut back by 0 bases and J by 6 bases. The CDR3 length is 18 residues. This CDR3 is CASSLAATGGILSNEQFF. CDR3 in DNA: TGTGCCAGCAGCTTGGCCGCGACGGGAGGGATATTATCCAATGAGCAGTTCTTC. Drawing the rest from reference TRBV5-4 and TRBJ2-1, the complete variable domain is ETGVTQSPTHLIKTRGQQVTLRCSSQSGHNTVSWYQQALGQGPQFIFQYYREEENGRGNFPPRFSGLQFPNYSSELNVNALELDDSALYLCASSLAATGGILSNEQFFGPGTRLTVL.

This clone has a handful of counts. CDR3 loop: CASSWASTSNYGYTF. In DNA, the CDR3 is TGTGCCAGCAGTTGGGCCTCCACATCGAACTATGGCTACACCTTC. The J gene is TRBJ1-2, the V gene TRBV28, with D unresolved. The CDR3 has 15 amino acids. V gave up 4 bases and J gave up 2 bases, with 14 bases separating them. Germline V CDR1 and CDR2: MDHEN, SYDVKM.

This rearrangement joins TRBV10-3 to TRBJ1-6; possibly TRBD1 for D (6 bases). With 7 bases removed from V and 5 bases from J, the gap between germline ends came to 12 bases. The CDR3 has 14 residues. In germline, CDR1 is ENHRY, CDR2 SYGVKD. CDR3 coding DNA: TGTGCCATCACCGAGGGACAAAATAATTCACCCCTCCACTTT. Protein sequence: CAITEGQNNSPLHF.

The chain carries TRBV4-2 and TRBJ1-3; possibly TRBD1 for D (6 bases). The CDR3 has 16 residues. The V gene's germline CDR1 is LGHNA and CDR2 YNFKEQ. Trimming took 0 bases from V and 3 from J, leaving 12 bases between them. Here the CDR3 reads CASSQDPGVLGNTIYF. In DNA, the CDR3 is TGTGCCAGCAGCCAAGACCCAGGGGTACTTGGAAACACCATATATTTT.

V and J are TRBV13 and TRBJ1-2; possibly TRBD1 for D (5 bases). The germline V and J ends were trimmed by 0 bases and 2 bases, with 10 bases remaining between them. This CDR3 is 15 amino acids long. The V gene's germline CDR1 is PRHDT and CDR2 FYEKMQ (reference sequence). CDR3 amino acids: CASSLGKDTNYGYTF. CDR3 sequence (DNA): TGTGCCAGCAGCTTAGGAAAGGACACCAACTATGGCTACACCTTC.

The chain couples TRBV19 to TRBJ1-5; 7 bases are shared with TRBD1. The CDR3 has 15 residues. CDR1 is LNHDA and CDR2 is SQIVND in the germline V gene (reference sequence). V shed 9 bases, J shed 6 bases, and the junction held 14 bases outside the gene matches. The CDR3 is CASSQTGANGQPQHF. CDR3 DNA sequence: TGTGCCAGCTCCCAAACAGGGGCGAACGGTCAGCCCCAGCATTTT.

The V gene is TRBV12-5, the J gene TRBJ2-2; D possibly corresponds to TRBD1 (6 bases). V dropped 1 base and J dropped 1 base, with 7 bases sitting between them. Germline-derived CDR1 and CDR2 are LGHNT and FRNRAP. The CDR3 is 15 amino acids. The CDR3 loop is CASGLARGNTGELFF. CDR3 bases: TGTGCTAGTGGTTTGGCCAGGGGGAACACCGGGGAGCTGTTTTTT.